This is a list of T cell receptor beta chains from one sample in a study of shared clonotypes between healthy human individuals. Some clones are missing from TCRdb's copy, which holds only in-frame ones; the method was immunoSEQ multiplex PCR. This repertoire shows approximately 1.4 million clones, roughly 98% found once; its top ten account for less than 0.55%. Sequences were obtained from naive CD4+ T cells sorted from blood. Source of these receptors: a man aged 25-45 years in good health. CDR3s include the opening cysteine and the closing phenylalanine or tryptophan. A D gene is named only where the DNA matches it firmly. Size is stated for part of the rows, as once, few or many counts, or as a class when the clone is expanded.

V	J	size	D	CDR3	DNA
TRBV10-3	TRBJ2-1	.	TRBD2	CAISERGGDGEQFF	TGTGCCATCAGTGAACGGGGAGGGGATGGTGAGCAGTTCTTC
TRBV7-2	TRBJ1-2	.	TRBD1	CTSSYLQGAGNYGYTF	TGTACCAGCAGCTACCTACAGGGGGCCGGCAACTATGGCTACACCTTC
TRBV29-1	TRBJ2-7	.	TRBD2	CSVGLAGAPYEQYF	TGCAGCGTTGGACTAGCGGGCGCCCCCTACGAGCAGTACTTC
TRBV11-2	TRBJ2-6	.	.	CASSPRTSGAGANVLTF	TGTGCCAGCAGCCCGAGAACTTCAGGGGCCGGGGCCAACGTCCTGACTTTC
TRBV10-3	TRBJ1-3	.	.	CAISPGILGNTIYF	TGTGCCATCAGTCCGGGGATCTTGGGAAACACCATATATTTT
TRBV5-4	TRBJ2-3	.	TRBD2	CASSMTSSPTDTQYF	TGTGCCAGCAGCATGACTAGCAGCCCCACAGATACGCAGTATTTT
TRBV29-1	TRBJ2-1	.	.	CSVEKGSVNEQFF	TGCAGCGTTGAGAAGGGGTCCGTGAATGAGCAGTTCTTC
TRBV28	TRBJ2-7	.	.	CASSSSGSGSYEQYF	TGTGCCAGCAGTTCATCAGGGTCAGGGTCCTACGAGCAGTACTTC
TRBV11-2	TRBJ2-5	once	TRBD1	CASSLGITGAKKETQYF	TGTGCCAGCAGCTTAGGTATTACAGGGGCCAAAAAAGAGACCCAGTACTTC
TRBV28	TRBJ1-1	.	TRBD1	CASSLTGTGNTEAFF	TGTGCCAGCAGTTTAACGGGGACAGGGAACACTGAAGCTTTCTTT
TRBV5-5	TRBJ2-7	.	TRBD1	CASGTGTGSHEQYF	TGTGCCAGCGGTACCGGGACAGGGTCCCACGAGCAGTACTTC
TRBV18	TRBJ2-2	.	.	CASSPSRHTGELFF	TGTGCCAGCTCACCATCTCGGCACACCGGGGAGCTGTTTTTT
TRBV6-1	TRBJ2-7	.	.	CASSESSVGGYYEQYF	TGTGCCAGCAGTGAATCCTCTGTGGGAGGATACTACGAGCAGTACTTC
TRBV18	TRBJ2-5	.	.	CASSVQETQYF	TGTGCCAGCTCCGTACAAGAGACCCAGTACTTC
TRBV9	TRBJ2-1	.	.	CASSVADSYNEQFF	TGTGCCAGCAGCGTAGCGGACTCCTACAATGAGCAGTTCTTC
TRBV29-1	TRBJ2-7	.	.	CSVGPGLTLEQYF	.
TRBV5-6	TRBJ2-7	.	.	CASSLGDGALYEQYF	TGTGCCAGCAGTTTGGGGGACGGGGCCCTCTACGAGCAGTACTTC
TRBV19	TRBJ2-7	.	TRBD2	CASRPSGDSYEQYF	TGTGCCAGTAGACCTAGCGGGGACTCCTACGAGCAGTACTTC
TRBV5-1	TRBJ1-1	.	TRBD1	CASSLERDRPTEAFF	TGCGCCAGCAGCTTGGAAAGGGACAGACCAACTGAAGCTTTCTTT
TRBV5-4	TRBJ2-7	.	.	CASSPGEAGGLVEQYF	TGTGCCAGCAGCCCAGGGGAGGCAGGAGGGTTGGTAGAGCAGTACTTC